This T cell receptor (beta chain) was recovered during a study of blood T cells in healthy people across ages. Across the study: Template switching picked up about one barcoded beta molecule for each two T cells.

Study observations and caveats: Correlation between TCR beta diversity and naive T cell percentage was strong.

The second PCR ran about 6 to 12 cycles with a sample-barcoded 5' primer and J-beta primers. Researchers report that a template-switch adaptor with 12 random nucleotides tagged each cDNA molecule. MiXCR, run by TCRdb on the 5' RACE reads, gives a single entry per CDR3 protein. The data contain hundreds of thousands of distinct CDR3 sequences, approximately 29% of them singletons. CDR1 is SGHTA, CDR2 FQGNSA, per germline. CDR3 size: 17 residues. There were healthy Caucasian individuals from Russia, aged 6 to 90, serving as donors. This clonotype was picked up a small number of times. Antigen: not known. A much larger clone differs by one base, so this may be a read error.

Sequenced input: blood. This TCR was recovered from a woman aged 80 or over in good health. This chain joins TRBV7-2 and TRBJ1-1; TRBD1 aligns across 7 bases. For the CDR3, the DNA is TGTGTCAGCAGCCAAAGACCGACAGGGATGATGAACACTGAAGCTTTCTTT. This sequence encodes CVSSQRPTGMMNTEAFF.